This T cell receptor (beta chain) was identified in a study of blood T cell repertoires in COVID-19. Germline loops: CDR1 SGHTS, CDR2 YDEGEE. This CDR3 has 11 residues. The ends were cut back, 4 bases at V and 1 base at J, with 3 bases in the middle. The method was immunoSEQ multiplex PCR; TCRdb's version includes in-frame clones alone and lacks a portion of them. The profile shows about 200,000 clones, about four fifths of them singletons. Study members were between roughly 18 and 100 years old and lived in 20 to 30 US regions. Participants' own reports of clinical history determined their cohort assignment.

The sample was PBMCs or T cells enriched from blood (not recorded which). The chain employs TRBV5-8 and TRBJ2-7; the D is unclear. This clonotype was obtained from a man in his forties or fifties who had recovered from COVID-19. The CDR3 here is CASSPSYEQYF. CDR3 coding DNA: TGTGCCAGCAGCCCGTCCTACGAGCAGTACTTC.